This T cell receptor beta chain comes out of a study of T cells in Graves' hyperthyroidism and ophthalmopathy. Amplification of TCR beta CDR3 regions used RNA as the template. Carried out on the TCR CDR3, a first-round RT-PCR used the HTBI primer set. TCRdb itself ran the multiplex PCR reads through MiXCR, one entry per CDR3 protein. The profile shows under 250,000 distinct CDR3 sequences, roughly 17% of them singletons. This clonotype was seen ten or more times. Its specificity is not known. Study-level points and caveats: Most thyroid clonotypes expanded above 0.001 were also detected in blood.

The CDR3 loop spans 14 amino acids. Germline V CDR1 and CDR2: SGHNT, YENEEA. The V end lost 1 base, the J end lost 5 bases, and 9 bases lay between the germline ends. The origin of this receptor is a woman between 50 and 59 years old with Graves' hyperthyroidism. V usage is TRBV11-3 and J usage is TRBJ2-1, with D uncertain. The sequencing input was blood. The CDR3: CASSLGNTDNEQFF. CDR3 in DNA: TGTGCCAGCAGCTTAGGGAACACGGACAATGAGCAGTTCTTC. Full variable domain (outside the CDR3, taken from reference TRBV11-3 and TRBJ2-1): EAGVVQSPRYKIIEKKQPVAFWCNPISGHNTLYWYLQNLGQGPELLIRYENEEAVDDSQLPKDRFSAERLKGVDSTLKIQPAELGDSAVYLCASSLGNTDNEQFFGPGTRLTVL.